Listed below are T cell receptor beta chains from one sample, sequenced in a study of technical replicates of blood from a few donors. TCRdb's copy holds only in-frame clones and misses some; the assay was immunoSEQ multiplex PCR. The sample lists 85,000 to 95,000 clones, about 96% seen once, with 0.36% in the top ten. Sequenced sample: T cells isolated from PBMCs. Receptors were obtained from a human donor in good health. Both conserved end residues are part of each CDR3. A D gene is named only where the DNA matches it firmly.

NA,TRBV29-1,CSVPLWEGDEQFF
TRBD1,TRBV5-1,CASSLLRQGREANEKLFF
TRBD2,TRBV5-1,CASSRPTSGSHEQYF
TRBD1,TRBV4-1,CASSPGQAYEQYF
TRBD2,TRBV4-3,CASSQVFTYTSGNPYEQYF
TRBD1,TRBV7-6,CASSSWTGGFEKLFF
NA,TRBV10-3,CAIPRTVNEKLFF
TRBD1,TRBV7-2,CASSQGGLQQPQHF
NA,TRBV6-4,CASSETSTGELFF
NA,TRBV6-5,CASRGLVEAFF
NA,TRBV4-1,CASSQAPDSYEQYF
NA,TRBV2,CASGGVTDTQYF
NA,TRBV7-9,CASSAPTGSGNTIYF
NA,TRBV5-4,CASGWGPGEQYF
NA,TRBV13,CASSPLRWVGDTEAFF
TRBD2,TRBV5-1,CASSSNSGRINEQYF
NA,TRBV19,CASSIAGGYTF
NA,TRBV12-2,CASRLARGRLRGYTF
NA,TRBV6-6,CATEDLPGTQYF
NA,TRBV7-7,CASSLNAGLYNEQFF
NA,TRBV27,CASSLSPGTNTEAFF
NA,TRBV2,CASKGIANEAFF
TRBD2,TRBV7-3,CASSPGGRASYNEQFF
NA,TRBV7-6,CASSLRRDYNEQFF
TRBD2,TRBV28,CASGDKRESHNEQFF
NA,TRBV6-1,CASSEDGAYGYTF
TRBD1,TRBV14,CASSQDRDRGTEAFF
TRBD1,TRBV6-1,CASSEAWDSYEQYF
NA,TRBV13,CASSKDSYNEQFF
NA,TRBV7-9,CATHTGLGYTF
TRBD2,TRBV4-2,CASSQVQREEYEQFF
NA,TRBV14,CASSQNTFYEQYF
TRBD2,TRBV7-2,CASSLAFTSGAYNEQFF
TRBD2,TRBV18,CASSPPNSGTPSYEQYF
TRBD1,TRBV10-2,CASSESPSGGSQPQHF
NA,TRBV4-2,CASSQRLLDSTDTQYF
TRBD2,TRBV9,CASSPAQREINEQFF
TRBD1,TRBV18,CASSLGTGINEQFF
TRBD1,TRBV27,CASSYDRDEGTQYF
NA,TRBV27,CASSLSRGTEAFF
NA,TRBV23-1,CASSSTDF
TRBD1,TRBV4-3,CASSQEGGDRGAYEQYF
NA,TRBV11-3,CASSLRAGASTDTQYF
TRBD1,TRBV6-1,CASSDQFGATGGTDTQYF
NA,TRBV6-5,CASRKTGDVNYGYTF
NA,TRBV30,CAWSPTRDLKQYF
NA,TRBV19,CASSPRTGRGYEQYF
TRBD1,TRBV9,CASSERQGGVNTEAFF
NA,TRBV7-2,CASSFLGPRGKPQHF
TRBD2,TRBV13,CASSLEREGNTGELFF
NA,TRBV2,CASPTGTPNTEAFF
TRBD2,TRBV9,CASSVVGSGTNEQFF
TRBD2,TRBV9,CASSLLAGTSYEQYF